A single sample gave rise to the 15 T cell receptor beta chains below, sequenced in a study of shared clonotypes between healthy human individuals. The assay was immunoSEQ multiplex PCR, and TCRdb's table has in-frame clones only and misses some. The sample has about 680,000 clones, around 92% seen once. CD45RO-negative, CCR7-selected cells formed the naive CD8 fraction, which excluded terminally differentiated effector memory CD45RA+ cells. The source material was naive CD8+ T cells sorted from blood. These receptors were obtained from a man aged 30 to 45 in good health.

V is TRBV11-2 and J is TRBJ2-1, with unresolved D. Germline V lookup: CDR1 SGHAT, CDR2 FQNNGV. The CDR3 sequence is 15 residues long. Trimming removed 5 bases at V and 0 bases at J, with 11 bases between. The CDR3 reads CASSPTYSSYNEQFF. The CDR3 coding sequence is TGTGCCAGCAGCCCGACTTACAGCTCCTACAATGAGCAGTTCTTC.

This clone was recorded once. The chain combines TRBV7-9 with TRBJ2-1, with 7 bases that match TRBD2. The ends lost 5 bases at V and 12 bases at J; junction bases unmatched: 10. Germline V gene lookup returns CDR1 SEHNR and CDR2 FQNEAQ (reference sequence). The CDR3 runs to 13 residues. CDR3 loop: CASSDPTSPLQFF. CDR3 DNA: TGTGCCAGCAGCGACCCGACTAGCCCGTTGCAGTTCTTC.

The chain has TRBV4-2 and TRBJ2-7; 11 nucleotides match TRBD2. V was clipped by 1 base and J by 6 bases; unmatched bases: 11. Looked up from germline, CDR1 is LGHNA and CDR2 is YNFKEQ. The CDR3 has 17 residues. In DNA, the CDR3 is TGTGCCAGCAGCCAAGCGGCGCTGGCTAGCGGGAGGTTCGAGCAGTACTTC. This translates into CASSQAALASGRFEQYF.

The chain couples TRBV2 to TRBJ2-5; possibly TRBD2 for D (6 bases). Germline V gene data show CDR1 as SNHLY and CDR2 as FYNNEI. The CDR3 spans 17 residues. With 8 bases removed from V and 1 base from J, the gap between germline ends came to 23 bases. CDR3 nucleotides: TGTGCCAGCGAAGGGTTCAGTGATGCGGGGTCCCAAGAGACCCAGTACTTC. It codes for CASEGFSDAGSQETQYF.

The genes are TRBV4-3 and TRBJ2-4; TRBD2 is a possible D gene (6 bases). The germline V gene encodes CDR1 LGHNA and CDR2 YSLEER. V was shortened by 1 base and J by 2 bases, with 18 bases between the two germline ends. This CDR3 spans 18 amino acids. The CDR3 bases are TGCGCCAGCAGCCAAGGGGTGTGGGGGGAAGGAACCAAAAACATTCAGTACTTC. As protein: CASSQGVWGEGTKNIQYF.

This chain joins TRBV6-1 and TRBJ2-7; 12 bases are shared with TRBD2. CDR1 is MNHNS, CDR2 SASEGT, per germline. The CDR3 is 20 residues long. V was clipped by 2 bases and J by 0 bases; unmatched bases: 14. CDR3 protein: CASSEPQLAGGIPNSYEQYF. The DNA for the CDR3 is TGTGCCAGCAGTGAACCACAGCTAGCGGGAGGGATACCCAACTCCTACGAGCAGTACTTC.

This rearrangement joins TRBV29-1 to TRBJ2-4, with 9 bases matching TRBD1. Trimming cost V 6 bases and J 9 bases; bases outside gene matches: 9. The germline V gene encodes CDR1 SQVTM and CDR2 ANQGSEA. This CDR3 has 13 residues. DNA of the CDR3: TGCAGCGTGCGGGACAGGGAGTTCGGCATTCAGTACTTC. Translated, it gives CSVRDREFGIQYF.

This sequence joins TRBV7-1 and TRBJ2-1; 9 bases line up with TRBD2. TRBV7-1 is an open reading frame whose function is uncertain. The CDR3 spans 15 residues. The trim removed 3 bases at V and 9 bases at J, leaving 9 bases unmatched. Here the CDR3 DNA reads TGTGCCAGCAGCTCCGGGACTAGCTCTTTGGGTGAGCAGTTCTTC. Translated, it gives CASSSGTSSLGEQFF.

The gene calls are TRBV7-9 and TRBJ1-1; tentative D call: TRBD1 (5 bases). V was clipped by 5 bases and J by 12 bases, with 19 bases between them. The CDR3 length is 13 residues. Germline loops: CDR1 SEHNR, CDR2 FQNEAQ (reference sequence). The chain's CDR3 is CASSRPRTRLSFF. CDR3 nucleotide sequence: TGTGCCAGCAGCCGACCCCGGACAAGGCTCTCTTTCTTT. Combining the CDR3 with reference TRBV7-9 and TRBJ1-1 gives the whole variable domain DTGVSQNPRHKITKRGQNVTFRCDPISEHNRLYWYRQTLGQGPEFLTYFQNEAQLEKSRLLSDRFSAERPKGSFSTLEIQRTEQGDSAMYLCASSRPRTRLSFFGQGTRLTVV.

The V call is TRBV16, the J call TRBJ2-7; 8 bases are a match to TRBD2. The CDR3 is made up of 13 amino acids. After removal of 2 bases from V and 5 bases from J, the junction contained 2 bases not matched to a gene. Germline values: CDR1 KGHSY, CDR2 FQNENV. The CDR3 region is CASSQLAGHEQYF. The CDR3 DNA reads as TGTGCCAGCAGCCAACTAGCGGGTCACGAGCAGTACTTC.

The chain has TRBV9 and TRBJ2-3, with a weak D call TRBD2 (6 bases). The CDR3 length is 16 residues. Trimming stripped 0 bases from V and 2 bases from J, with 13 bases between. Germline V gene lookup returns CDR1 SGDLS and CDR2 YYNGEE. The CDR3 nucleotides read TGTGCCAGCAGCGTAGGGGGGGAGCTATCCACAGATACGCAGTATTTT. Encoded protein: CASSVGGELSTDTQYF.

This clone showed up just a few times. V and J are TRBV6-1 and TRBJ2-5; TRBD2 aligns across 8 bases. The CDR3 sequence is 14 residues long. Germline CDR1 and CDR2: MNHNS and SASEGT. The trim removed 2 bases at V and 2 bases at J, leaving 1 base unmatched. The CDR3, as DNA: TGTGCCAGCAGTGAACTAGCGGGTCAAGAGACCCAGTACTTC. Protein sequence: CASSELAGQETQYF.

This sequence joins TRBV9 and TRBJ2-3; D is tentatively TRBD1 or TRBD2 (5 bases each). CDR1 and CDR2 (germline): SGDLS, YYNGEE. Trimming took 3 bases from V and 1 from J, leaving 12 bases between them. The length of the CDR3 is 15 residues. CDR3 DNA sequence: TGTGCCAGCAGCGGCCTTCGGGACCGCACAGATACGCAGTATTTT. Residues: CASSGLRDRTDTQYF.

This chain uses TRBV7-2 with TRBJ2-7; D unclear. CDR1 SGHTA and CDR2 FQGNSA come from the germline V gene. V lost 0 bases, J lost 4 bases, and 10 bases lay in between. There are 14 residues in the CDR3. CDR3 nucleotides: TGTGCCAGCAGCTTAGCTACCAGATTTTACGAGCAGTACTTC. Its translation: CASSLATRFYEQYF. Full variable domain (rest looked up from reference TRBV7-2 and TRBJ2-7): GAGVSQSPSNKVTEKGKDVELRCDPISGHTALYWYRQSLGQGLEFLIYFQGNSAPDKSGLPSDRFSAERTGGSVSTLTIQRTQQEDSAVYLCASSLATRFYEQYFGPGTRLTVT.

This chain joins TRBV9 and TRBJ2-7, with D unclear. CDR3 size: 13 residues. V dropped 3 bases and J dropped 0 bases, with 7 bases sitting between them. Germline loops: CDR1 SGDLS, CDR2 YYNGEE. Here the CDR3 reads CASSGQDSYEQYF. The CDR3 DNA reads as TGTGCCAGCAGCGGGCAGGACTCCTACGAGCAGTACTTC.